What follows are 21 T cell receptor beta chains derived from one specimen sequenced in a study of Ad26.COV2.S vaccination and SARS-CoV-2 variants. This sample's treatment: around 19 received Ad26.COV2.S at low or high dose, single or two shots; roughly five received placebo; per-sample allocation not given. Each sample was drawn 63 days after the first injection (of vaccine or placebo). Using immunoSEQ multiplex PCR, the repertoire was profiled, and TCRdb retains in-frame clones only, with some absent. Seen here are around 450,000 clones, 89% observed once, and the top ten hold over 2%. The source material was peripheral blood, sampled in a trial of Ad26.COV2.S vaccine versus placebo. All receptors derive from a person aged 18 to 65 who received the Ad26.COV2.S COVID-19 vaccine or a placebo.

The chain combines TRBV6-6 with TRBJ2-7, with D unresolved. The length of the CDR3 is 12 residues. Trimming took off 0 bases at V and 5 bases at J, with 5 bases between the two ends. Germline CDR1 and CDR2: MNHNY and SVGAGI (reference sequence). This CDR3 is CASSYSRNEQYV. The CDR3 nucleotides read TGTGCCAGCAGTTACTCTCGGAACGAGCAGTACGTC.

The chain couples TRBV7-2 to TRBJ2-7; 8 nucleotides align to TRBD1. The CDR3 sequence is 14 residues long. J was trimmed by 1 base and V by 3 bases; bases with no gene match: 2. Germline CDR1 is SGHTA and CDR2 is FQGNSA. The DNA for the CDR3 is TGTGCCAGCAGCTTTGACAGGGGTTCCTACGAGCAGTACGTC. Protein product: CASSFDRGSYEQYV.

The rearrangement joins TRBV18 to TRBJ2-5; D might be TRBD1 or TRBD2, each matching 6 bases. This CDR3 is built from 13 residues. Germline V gene sequence: CDR1 KGHSH, CDR2 LQKENI. The V end lost 2 bases, the J end lost 5 bases, and 9 bases lay between the germline ends. CDR3 nucleotides: TGTGCCAGCTCACCAATAGGGGGGGAGACCCAGTACTTC. Translation: CASSPIGGETQYF. The variable domain in full, completed from reference TRBV18 and TRBJ2-5, reads NAGVMQNPRHLVRRRGQEARLRCSPMKGHSHVYWYRQLPEEGLKFMVYLQKENIIDESGMPKERFSAEFPKEGPSILRIQQVVRGDSAAYFCASSPIGGETQYFGPGTRLLVL.

This chain connects TRBV5-4 to TRBJ1-1; D may be TRBD1 (5 bases). The germline V gene has CDR1 SGHNT and CDR2 YYREEE (reference sequence). The CDR3 spans 13 residues. V lost 2 bases, J lost 3 bases, and 8 bases lay in between. Here the CDR3 DNA reads TGTGCCAGCAGCTTCCGACAGCACACTGAAGCTTTCTTT. Translation: CASSFRQHTEAFF. Together with reference TRBV5-4 and TRBJ1-1, the CDR3 gives the full variable domain: ETGVTQSPTHLIKTRGQQVTLRCSSQSGHNTVSWYQQALGQGPQFIFQYYREEENGRGNFPPRFSGLQFPNYSSELNVNALELDDSALYLCASSFRQHTEAFFGQGTRLTVV.

The rearrangement joins TRBV19 to TRBJ1-2, with 7 bases lining up with TRBD1. The ends lost 6 bases at V and 7 bases at J; junction bases unmatched: 5. The CDR3 consists of 12 residues. CDR1 is LNHDA and CDR2 is SQIVND in the germline V gene (reference sequence). In DNA form, the CDR3 reads TGTGCCAGTAGCCTTCGACAGGGTGGCTACACCTTC. As protein: CASSLRQGGYTF.

The chain recombines TRBV6-5 with TRBJ1-1, with D perhaps matching TRBD1 (6 bases). Germline values: CDR1 MNHEY, CDR2 SVGAGI. This CDR3 is built from 15 residues. V dropped 0 bases and J dropped 2 bases, with 10 bases sitting between them. Here the CDR3 DNA reads TGTGCCAGCAGTTACTCGGCAGGGGCAAACACTGAAGCTTTCTTT. Residues: CASSYSAGANTEAFF.

This chain uses TRBV19 with TRBJ2-5; TRBD1 or TRBD2 may be the D gene (5 bases each). The CDR3 is 15 residues long. Trimming stripped 4 bases from V and 10 bases from J, with 22 bases between. Germline values: CDR1 LNHDA, CDR2 SQIVND (reference sequence). The CDR3 bases are TGTGCCAGTAGTAAGGGGACGGGCGAACCATGGGACCAGTACTTC. This sequence encodes CASSKGTGEPWDQYF.

J is TRBJ1-3 and V is TRBV25-1; D uncertain. Trimming shortened V by 6 bases and J by 2 bases, and 8 bases separated the two germline ends. The CDR3 covers 13 residues. Germline V lookup: CDR1 MGHDK, CDR2 SYGVNS. DNA of the CDR3: TGTGCCAGCAGGCCAGGCCCTGGAAACACCATATATTTT. Translated, it gives CASRPGPGNTIYF.

The CDR3 region is CASSYNRGNEQFF. For the CDR3, the DNA is TGTGCCAGCAGCTACAATAGGGGTAATGAGCAGTTCTTC. V usage is TRBV7-8 and J usage is TRBJ2-1; weak D call: TRBD1 (5 bases). The V and J ends lost 4 bases and 7 bases respectively, with 11 bases between them. The CDR3 has 13 residues. Germline assignment: CDR1 SGHVS and CDR2 FQNEAQ.

The chain has TRBV7-2 and TRBJ2-1; D unresolved. V was clipped by 5 bases and J by 6 bases, with 11 bases between them. This CDR3 region has 13 residues. Per the germline V gene, CDR1 is SGHTA and CDR2 is FQGNSA. CDR3 sequence (DNA): TGTGCCAGCAGCGGCCCGGGTGGCAATGAGCAGTTCTTC. It encodes CASSGPGGNEQFF.

The V and J genes are TRBV18 and TRBJ2-2; 7 nucleotides match TRBD1. Looked up from germline, CDR1 is KGHSH and CDR2 is LQKENI. The CDR3 sequence is 15 residues long. The V gene end was trimmed by 4 bases and the J gene end by 6 bases; junction bases not matched to a gene: 8. In nucleotides, the CDR3 is TGTGCCAGCTCACTTCCTCTGACAGGGCCCGGGGAGCTGTTTTTT. This encodes CASSLPLTGPGELFF.

This chain joins TRBV9 and TRBJ1-3; D may be TRBD1 (5 bases). V shed 0 bases and J shed 4 bases, with 17 bases lying between them. The germline V gene has CDR1 SGDLS and CDR2 YYNGEE. The CDR3 consists of 17 residues. Here the CDR3 reads CASSVDPPQATGNTIYF. For the CDR3, the DNA is TGTGCCAGCAGCGTAGATCCCCCACAGGCTACCGGAAACACCATATATTTT.

V and J are TRBV5-1 and TRBJ1-4, with D tentatively TRBD1 (5 bases). The CDR3 has 16 residues. The V end was cut by 5 bases, the J end by 5 bases, with 19 bases between. Germline assignment: CDR1 SGHRS and CDR2 YFSETQ. The CDR3, as DNA: TGCGCCAGCAGGTCGGTACCCGGGACGGGGAATGAAAAACTGTTTTTT. Encoded protein: CASRSVPGTGNEKLFF.

This clone was recorded a few times. The chain couples TRBV6-2 or TRBV6-3 to TRBJ2-1; 9 nucleotides line up with TRBD2. The CDR3 loop spans 15 amino acids. V lost 2 bases and J lost 4; bases outside the gene matches: 3. The V gene's germline CDR1 is MNHEY and CDR2 SVGEGT. The DNA for the CDR3 is TGTGCCAGCAGTTACAGTGCGGGGGGGTACAATGAGCAGTTCTTC. Protein: CASSYSAGGYNEQFF.

The chain is built from TRBV5-4 and TRBJ2-4; the match to TRBD2 covers 7 bases. The V gene's germline CDR1 is SGHNT and CDR2 YYREEE (reference sequence). Trimming took 3 bases from V and 8 from J; bases not matched to a gene: 5. The CDR3 runs 13 residues. CDR3 loop: CASSSRGEDIQYF. The CDR3, as DNA: TGTGCCAGCAGCTCCCGGGGGGAGGACATTCAGTACTTC. Looking up the rest from reference TRBV5-4 and TRBJ2-4 gives the full variable domain: ETGVTQSPTHLIKTRGQQVTLRCSSQSGHNTVSWYQQALGQGPQFIFQYYREEENGRGNFPPRFSGLQFPNYSSELNVNALELDDSALYLCASSSRGEDIQYFGAGTRLSVL.

The chain carries TRBV19 and TRBJ1-2; D is undetermined. Germline CDR1 reads LNHDA; CDR2 reads SQIVND (reference sequence). This CDR3 comprises 11 residues. Trimming stripped 6 bases from V and 7 bases from J, with 9 bases between. The CDR3: CASRFGSGYTF. CDR3 nucleotide sequence: TGTGCCAGTAGATTCGGCTCTGGCTACACCTTC.

J is TRBJ1-2 and V is TRBV7-3; D is perhaps TRBD1 (5 bases). Germline CDR1 and CDR2: SGHTA and FQGTGA. The CDR3 has 13 residues. Deletions cut 1 base from V and 7 bases from J, with 10 bases between. The CDR3 bases are TGTGCCAGCAGCTTAAGCCCGGGGGGTGGCTACACCTTC. This sequence encodes CASSLSPGGGYTF.

V gene TRBV6-6 combines with J gene TRBJ2-7; no clear D. Per germline, CDR1 MNHNY and CDR2 SVGAGI (reference sequence). V lost 2 bases and J 0 bases, leaving 8 bases between the germline ends. The CDR3 has 14 residues. The CDR3 nucleotides are TGTGCCAGCAGTTACCATTCGGGCTCCTACGAGCAGTACGTC. It codes for CASSYHSGSYEQYV.

The chain recombines TRBV2 with TRBJ2-2, with D unresolved. This CDR3 contains 13 residues. Germline CDR1 SNHLY, CDR2 FYNNEI. V lost 5 bases, J lost 8 bases, and 12 bases lay in between. CDR3 coding DNA: TGTGCCAGCAGTCCGACACGGATTGGGGAGCTGTTTTTT. Protein: CASSPTRIGELFF. The full variable domain, completed using reference TRBV2 and TRBJ2-2, is EPEVTQTPSHQVTQMGQEVILRCVPISNHLYFYWYRQILGQKVEFLVSFYNNEISEKSEIFDDQFSVERPDGSNFTLKIRSTKLEDSAMYFCASSPTRIGELFFGEGSRLTVL.

This chain uses TRBV10-3 with TRBJ1-1, with D unclear. CDR3 length: 12 residues. Germline CDR1 ENHRY, CDR2 SYGVKD. V lost 9 bases and J 1 base, leaving 9 bases between the germline ends. CDR3 residues: CAIRAGNTEAFF. DNA for the CDR3: TGTGCCATACGCGCAGGGAACACTGAAGCTTTCTTT.

V and J are TRBV6-5 and TRBJ1-2, with D possibly matching TRBD1 (6 bases). V gave up 6 bases and J gave up 11 bases, with 25 bases separating them. Germline CDR1 is MNHEY and CDR2 is SVGAGI. The CDR3 has 15 amino acids. The DNA of the CDR3 is TGTGCCAGCAGCCCGCACCAGGGGCACGTTAGAGGGTACACCTTC. Protein: CASSPHQGHVRGYTF.